The rows below give T cell receptor beta chains drawn from one sample of a study of cytotoxic CD8 clonotypes in ibrutinib-treated CLL. Measured with immunoSEQ multiplex PCR; TCRdb has only the in-frame clones, and not every one. The data show fewer than 300,000 clones, around 77% seen once. This material consisted of PBMCs, taken at disease progression, from a patient treated with ibrutinib. The receptor source for this set is a human donor with chronic lymphocytic leukemia. Both conserved end residues are part of each CDR3. The D gene is left open where the match is weak. Expanded clones get a size class; other rows say once, few or many, or leave the size out.

v_call,cdr3_length,j_call,d_call,clone_size,cdr3_aa,cdr3_nt
TRBV29-1,14,TRBJ2-3,NA,NA,CSVQGISGTDTQYF,TGCAGCGTTCAGGGGATCTCTGGCACAGATACGCAGTATTTT
TRBV2,15,TRBJ1-5,TRBD1,NA,CASRRGQGSNQPQHF,TGTGCCAGCAGGAGAGGACAGGGAAGCAATCAGCCCCAGCATTTT
TRBV7-9,15,TRBJ1-1,TRBD1,NA,CASSSGQGLSTEAFF,TGTGCCAGCAGCTCGGGACAGGGGCTGTCCACTGAAGCTTTCTTT
TRBV27,15,TRBJ2-7,TRBD2,NA,CASSRLAASSYEQYF,TGTGCCAGCAGCCGACTAGCCGCAAGCTCCTACGAGCAGTACTTC
TRBV28,14,TRBJ2-7,TRBD1,few,CASSGTGPTYEQYF,TGTGCCAGCAGCGGGACAGGGCCAACCTACGAGCAGTACTTC
TRBV18,16,TRBJ1-6,NA,NA,CASSRVESSYNSPLHF,TGTGCCAGCTCACGGGTGGAAAGCTCCTATAATTCACCCCTCCACTTT
TRBV18,13,TRBJ2-3,NA,NA,CASPGGRSDTQYF,TGTGCCAGCCCCGGGGGGCGGTCAGATACGCAGTATTTT
TRBV10-2,15,TRBJ1-1,NA,few,CASSEVQLMNTEAFF,TGCGCCAGCAGTGAGGTCCAGCTTATGAACACTGAAGCTTTCTTT
TRBV4-1,12,TRBJ1-6,NA,NA,CASSQAYSPLHF,TGCGCCAGCAGCCAAGCGTATTCACCCCTCCACTTT
TRBV4-1,12,TRBJ2-7,NA,NA,CASSQNGDEQYF,TGCGCCAGCAGCCAGAACGGGGACGAGCAGTACTTC
TRBV2,14,TRBJ2-7,TRBD1,few,CASSELGQGYEQYF,TGTGCCAGCAGTGAACTTGGACAGGGTTACGAGCAGTACTTC
TRBV7-9,15,TRBJ1-1,NA,NA,CASSLGLGRDTEAFF,TGTGCCAGCAGCTTGGGACTGGGGAGGGACACTGAAGCTTTCTTT
TRBV20-1,8,TRBJ1-2,NA,NA,CSASGLIF,TGCAGTGCTTCGGGACTGATCTTC
TRBV7-9,16,TRBJ1-1,NA,NA,CASSLPQGRPNTEAFF,TGTGCCAGCAGCTTACCCCAAGGGCGGCCGAACACTGAAGCTTTCTTT
TRBV4-2,17,TRBJ1-5,TRBD1,NA,CASSQGTQGTVSQPQHF,TGTGCCAGCAGCCAAGGCACTCAAGGGACAGTCAGTCAGCCCCAGCATTTT
TRBV29-1,13,TRBJ2-7,TRBD2,NA,CSVVEREYYEQYF,TGCAGCGTTGTAGAGCGGGAGTACTACGAGCAGTACTTC
TRBV19,14,TRBJ1-1,NA,NA,CASKVGLWNTEAFF,TGTGCCAGTAAGGTGGGGCTTTGGAACACTGAAGCTTTCTTT
TRBV11-3,14,TRBJ1-1,NA,NA,CASSLDRSNTEAFF,TGTGCCAGCAGCTTAGACAGATCGAACACTGAAGCTTTCTTT
TRBV9,13,TRBJ2-5,NA,NA,CASSEHSEETQYF,TGTGCCAGCAGCGAACACAGCGAAGAGACCCAGTACTTC
TRBV19,17,TRBJ1-6,NA,few,CASSATAGVRYNSPLHF,TGTGCCAGTAGCGCGACGGCAGGGGTACGCTATAATTCACCCCTCCACTTT